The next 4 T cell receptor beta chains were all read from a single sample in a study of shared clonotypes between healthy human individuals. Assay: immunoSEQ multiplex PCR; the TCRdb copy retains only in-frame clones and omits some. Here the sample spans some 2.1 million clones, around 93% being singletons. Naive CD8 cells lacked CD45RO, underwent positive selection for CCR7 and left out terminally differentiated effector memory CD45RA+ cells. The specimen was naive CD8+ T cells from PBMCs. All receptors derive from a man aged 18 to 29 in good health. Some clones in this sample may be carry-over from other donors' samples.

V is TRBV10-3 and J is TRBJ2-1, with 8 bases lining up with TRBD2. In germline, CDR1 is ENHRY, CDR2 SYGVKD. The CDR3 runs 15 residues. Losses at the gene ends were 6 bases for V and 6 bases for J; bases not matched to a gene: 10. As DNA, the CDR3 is TGTGCCATCAGCGGGACTAGGGGGGTGAGCAATGAGCAGTTCTTC. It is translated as CAISGTRGVSNEQFF.

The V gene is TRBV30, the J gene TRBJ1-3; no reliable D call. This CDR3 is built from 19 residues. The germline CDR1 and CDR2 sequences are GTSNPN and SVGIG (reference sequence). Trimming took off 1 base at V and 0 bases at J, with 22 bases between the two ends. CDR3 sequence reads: CAWSGYGEGAKNSGNTIYF. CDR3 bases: TGTGCCTGGAGTGGCTATGGGGAAGGCGCGAAAAACTCTGGAAACACCATATATTTT.

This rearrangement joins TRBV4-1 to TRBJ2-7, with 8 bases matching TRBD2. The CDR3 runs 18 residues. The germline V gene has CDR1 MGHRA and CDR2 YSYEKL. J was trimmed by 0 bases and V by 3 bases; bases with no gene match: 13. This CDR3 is CASSQKTMAGGSSYEQYF. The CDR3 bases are TGCGCCAGCAGCCAGAAGACGATGGCGGGAGGAAGCTCCTACGAGCAGTACTTC.

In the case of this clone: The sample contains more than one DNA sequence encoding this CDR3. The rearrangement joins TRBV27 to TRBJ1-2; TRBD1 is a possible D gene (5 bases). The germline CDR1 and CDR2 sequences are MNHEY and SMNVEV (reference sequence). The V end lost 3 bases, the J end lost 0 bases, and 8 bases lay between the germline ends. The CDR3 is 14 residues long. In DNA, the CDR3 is TGTGCCAGCAGTTTTACAGGTGCTAACTATGGCTACACCTTC. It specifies CASSFTGANYGYTF.